The 29 T cell receptor beta chains below come from one sample, sequenced in a study of blood T cell repertoires in COVID-19 (TCRdb year 2020). Library generation was performed with the immunoSEQ multiplex PCR assay. Sourced from immuneACCESS, this table was stored by TCRdb with only in-frame sequences that have V and J called. A share of the clones is absent; for the studies checked, an unresolved V gene accounts for under half, and the remainder has no known explanation. This sample comprises hundreds of thousands of clones, approximately 90% of them detected only once. The ten largest clones represent roughly an eighth of the sample. The sample comprised peripheral blood. The receptors shown here come from a woman aged 50 to 60 with COVID-19, enrolled during active disease.

The rearrangement joins TRBV5-1 to TRBJ1-2, with D possibly being TRBD1 (5 bases). Germline-derived CDR1 and CDR2 are SGHRS and YFSETQ. Trimming took 4 bases from V and 8 from J, leaving 18 bases between them. The CDR3 loop spans 14 amino acids. DNA of the CDR3: TGCGCCAGCAGCCCGGGAGACAGCCGTAGGGGCTACACCTTC. This gives the protein CASSPGDSRRGYTF. Variable domain in full (rest from reference TRBV5-1 and TRBJ1-2): KAGVTQTPRYLIKTRGQQVTLSCSPISGHRSVSWYQQTPGQGLQFLFEYFSETQRNKGNFPGRFSGRQFSNSRSEMNVSTLELGDSALYLCASSPGDSRRGYTFGSGTRLTVV.

The genes are TRBV28 and TRBJ2-7; 7 bases fit TRBD1. V gave up 6 bases and J gave up 4 bases; unmatched junction bases: 12. The length of the CDR3 is 15 residues. Per the germline V gene, CDR1 is MDHEN and CDR2 is SYDVKM. The CDR3 DNA follows: TGTGCCAGCAGCTCCACCGGGACAGACTCATACGAGCAGTACTTC. Protein: CASSSTGTDSYEQYF.

CDR3: CASSIVAGNTGELFF. CDR3 DNA: TGTGCCAGTAGTATAGTAGCCGGGAACACCGGGGAGCTGTTTTTT. The rearrangement uses TRBV19 and TRBJ2-2, with D unclear. The CDR3 has 15 residues. Germline CDR1 reads LNHDA; CDR2 reads SQIVND (reference sequence). V lost 1 base, J lost 1 base, and 7 bases lay in between. The whole variable domain, filled in from reference TRBV19 and TRBJ2-2, reads DGGITQSPKYLFRKEGQNVTLSCEQNLNHDAMYWYRQDPGQGLRLIYYSQIVNDFQKGDIAEGYSVSREKKESFPLTVTSAQKNPTAFYLCASSIVAGNTGELFFGEGSRLTVL.

This clone has a single count. This specimen includes other DNA sequences encoding the same CDR3. The chain joins TRBV18 to TRBJ1-2; tentatively, D is TRBD1 (5 bases). Germline CDR1 and CDR2: KGHSH and LQKENI. This CDR3 has 13 residues. V was clipped by 2 bases and J by 2 bases, with 6 bases between them. CDR3 coding DNA: TGTGCCAGCTCACCAGACAGAAACTATGGCTACACCTTC. As protein: CASSPDRNYGYTF. The full variable domain, completed using reference TRBV18 and TRBJ1-2, is NAGVMQNPRHLVRRRGQEARLRCSPMKGHSHVYWYRQLPEEGLKFMVYLQKENIIDESGMPKERFSAEFPKEGPSILRIQQVVRGDSAAYFCASSPDRNYGYTFGSGTRLTVV.

The chain is built from TRBV10-3 and TRBJ1-5; D is uncertain. CDR3 length equals 13 residues. Germline CDR1 ENHRY, CDR2 SYGVKD. Trimming cost V 8 bases and J 0 bases, with 8 bases left between them. CDR3: CAIFRSSNQPQHF. CDR3 coding DNA: TGTGCCATCTTCAGGTCTAGCAATCAGCCCCAGCATTTT.

The rearrangement joins TRBV7-6 to TRBJ2-7; 8 positions agree with TRBD2. The germline V gene encodes CDR1 SGHVS and CDR2 FNYEAQ. The CDR3 is made up of 15 amino acids. V lost 2 bases and J lost 5; bases outside the gene matches: 8. The CDR3 loop is CASSLSGGSLHEQYF. The DNA for the CDR3 is TGTGCCAGCAGCTTATCGGGGGGGTCGCTCCACGAGCAGTACTTC.

V is TRBV10-3 and J is TRBJ2-1; 8 nucleotides line up with TRBD1. Per germline, CDR1 ENHRY and CDR2 SYGVKD. Losses at the gene ends were 9 bases for V and 6 bases for J; bases not matched to a gene: 13. This CDR3 comprises 15 residues. Written as DNA, the CDR3 is TGTGCCATAGGGTGGGGGGACAGGACGGTCAATGAGCAGTTCTTC. Its translation: CAIGWGDRTVNEQFF.

The rearrangement links TRBV6-5 to TRBJ1-2; D ambiguous. Trimming shortened V by 6 bases and J by 12 bases, and 20 bases separated the two germline ends. CDR1 is MNHEY, CDR2 SVGAGI, per germline. The CDR3 runs 13 residues. CDR3 amino acids: CASRPSPGLIHTF. In DNA form, the CDR3 reads TGTGCCAGCAGACCCTCTCCAGGATTGATCCACACCTTC.

For this clone: Within the sample, other DNA sequences also encode this same CDR3. The chain carries TRBV5-1 and TRBJ2-7, with TRBD1 matching over 8 bases. Germline V gene data show CDR1 as SGHRS and CDR2 as YFSETQ. The junction had 4 bases not matched to a gene; V was cut back by 3 bases and J by 2 bases. This CDR3 is 14 amino acids long. The CDR3 region is CASSSGQGAYEQYF. CDR3 in DNA: TGCGCCAGCAGCTCCGGACAGGGAGCCTACGAGCAGTACTTC. Based on the CDR3 plus reference TRBV5-1 and TRBJ2-7, the full variable domain is KAGVTQTPRYLIKTRGQQVTLSCSPISGHRSVSWYQQTPGQGLQFLFEYFSETQRNKGNFPGRFSGRQFSNSRSEMNVSTLELGDSALYLCASSSGQGAYEQYFGPGTRLTVT.

The V call is TRBV27, the J call TRBJ2-1; D might be TRBD1 (6 bases). Germline CDR1 MNHEY, CDR2 SMNVEV (reference sequence). This CDR3 comprises 13 residues. Trimming removed 10 bases from V and 7 bases from J, with 17 bases in between. CDR3 loop: CATRTWGPNEQFF. As DNA, the CDR3 is TGTGCCACCCGCACTTGGGGGCCGAATGAGCAGTTCTTC.

The chain employs TRBV2 and TRBJ2-3, with D possibly TRBD2 on 6 matching bases. The CDR3 consists of 14 residues. Trimming shortened V by 1 base and J by 4 bases, and 9 bases separated the two germline ends. Germline V lookup: CDR1 SNHLY, CDR2 FYNNEI. This CDR3 is CASSEGLAPDTQYF. The CDR3 nucleotides read TGTGCCAGCAGTGAAGGGCTAGCGCCAGATACGCAGTATTTT.

DNA of the CDR3: TGTGCCAGTACTCAGCGGGGGGAGATAGGGACAGATACGCAGTATTTT. It specifies CASTQRGEIGTDTQYF. The J gene is TRBJ2-3, the V gene TRBV19; 9 positions agree with TRBD2. V was pared by 7 bases and J by 3 bases, with 11 bases of the junction left unmatched. This CDR3 is built from 16 residues. Germline V lookup: CDR1 LNHDA, CDR2 SQIVND (reference sequence).

The chain joins TRBV2 to TRBJ2-2; 11 bases align to TRBD1. This CDR3 is built from 15 residues. Germline CDR1 reads SNHLY; CDR2 reads FYNNEI. Losses at the gene ends were 6 bases for V and 3 bases for J; bases not matched to a gene: 3. For the CDR3, the DNA is TGTGCCAGCAGGGGACAGGGGGTGCACACCGGGGAGCTGTTTTTT. Translation: CASRGQGVHTGELFF.

J is TRBJ2-3 and V is TRBV5-1; D uncertain. The V gene's germline CDR1 is SGHRS and CDR2 YFSETQ. The V end lost 7 bases, the J end lost 2 bases, and 11 bases lay between the germline ends. The CDR3 runs to 13 residues. The CDR3 loop reads CASGSANTDTQYF. The CDR3 nucleotides read TGCGCCAGCGGTTCCGCGAACACAGATACGCAGTATTTT. The variable domain in full, with the rest retrieved from reference TRBV5-1 and TRBJ2-3, is KAGVTQTPRYLIKTRGQQVTLSCSPISGHRSVSWYQQTPGQGLQFLFEYFSETQRNKGNFPGRFSGRQFSNSRSEMNVSTLELGDSALYLCASGSANTDTQYFGPGTRLTVL.

The rearrangement uses TRBV12-5 and TRBJ1-5; D remains unclear. This CDR3 comprises 14 residues. V lost 6 bases and J lost 7, with 16 bases in between. CDR1 and CDR2 (germline): LGHNT, FRNRAP. DNA of the CDR3: TGTGCTAGTGGCCCCGACGGACTTGGGCAGCCCCAGCATTTT. It is translated as CASGPDGLGQPQHF.

This clone appeared a single time. CDR3 loop: CASSFPGLSTDTQYF. In DNA, the CDR3 is TGTGCCAGTAGTTTTCCGGGACTTAGCACAGATACGCAGTATTTT. This chain uses TRBV19 with TRBJ2-3, with D perhaps matching TRBD2 (6 bases). Looked up from germline, CDR1 is LNHDA and CDR2 is SQIVND (reference sequence). The V end lost 5 bases, the J end lost 0 bases, and 12 bases lay between the germline ends. The CDR3 consists of 15 residues.

The chain recombines TRBV5-1 with TRBJ2-3, with 14 bases aligning to TRBD2. CDR1 is SGHRS, CDR2 YFSETQ, per germline. This CDR3 is 16 amino acids long. The V and J ends lost 5 bases and 2 bases, in that order; junction bases with no gene match: 4. The CDR3 nucleotides are TGCGCCAGCAGTTGGGGACTAGCGGGGGTCACAGATACGCAGTATTTT. It encodes CASSWGLAGVTDTQYF. Complete variable domain (other parts from reference TRBV5-1 and TRBJ2-3): KAGVTQTPRYLIKTRGQQVTLSCSPISGHRSVSWYQQTPGQGLQFLFEYFSETQRNKGNFPGRFSGRQFSNSRSEMNVSTLELGDSALYLCASSWGLAGVTDTQYFGPGTRLTVL.

The rearrangement uses TRBV18 and TRBJ2-7; 8 nucleotides agree with TRBD2. CDR1 is KGHSH, CDR2 LQKENI, per germline. V was clipped by 3 bases and J by 3 bases; unmatched bases: 7. The CDR3 length is 15 residues. DNA of the CDR3: TGTGCCAGCTCACCTCCTGCTGCGGGGGGCTACGAGCAGTACTTC. It translates to CASSPPAAGGYEQYF.

The chain couples TRBV5-1 to TRBJ2-1; D gene uncertain. The germline V and J ends were trimmed by 0 bases and 8 bases, with 15 bases remaining between them. The CDR3 is 15 residues long. From germline, CDR1 is SGHRS and CDR2 YFSETQ. This CDR3 is CASSLVVAPLDEQFF. The CDR3 DNA sequence: TGCGCCAGCAGCTTGGTGGTAGCCCCTTTAGATGAGCAGTTCTTC.

This rearrangement joins TRBV9 to TRBJ2-3; TRBD1 matches at 7 bases. Germline V gene data show CDR1 as SGDLS and CDR2 as YYNGEE. After removal of 3 bases from V and 1 base from J, the junction contained 8 bases not matched to a gene. The CDR3 is 16 amino acids. The CDR3 sequence: CASSAKGGVGTDTQYF. For the CDR3, the DNA is TGTGCCAGCAGCGCGAAAGGGGGCGTCGGCACAGATACGCAGTATTTT.

This clone was seen a single time. This chain links TRBV6-5 with TRBJ2-7; tentatively, D is TRBD1 (5 bases). Germline CDR1 reads MNHEY; CDR2 reads SVGAGI. This CDR3 is built from 14 residues. Trimming pared 6 bases from V and 2 bases from J, leaving 14 bases between. The chain's CDR3 is CASSRLSGTYEQYF. The CDR3 bases are TGTGCCAGCAGCCGGCTTTCAGGGACCTACGAGCAGTACTTC.

The V gene is TRBV5-1, the J gene TRBJ2-1; 7 nucleotides agree with TRBD1. After removal of 1 base from V and 4 bases from J, the junction contained 8 bases not matched to a gene. There are 16 residues in the CDR3. CDR1 and CDR2 (germline): SGHRS, YFSETQ. The CDR3 protein is CASSLFSGTAYNEQFF. DNA for the CDR3: TGCGCCAGCAGCTTGTTCTCCGGGACAGCTTACAATGAGCAGTTCTTC.

V and J are TRBV10-2 and TRBJ1-1, with D hard to call. There are 13 residues in the CDR3. CDR1 and CDR2 from the germline V gene are WSHSY and SAAADI. Trimming shortened V by 2 bases and J by 7 bases, and 11 bases separated the two germline ends. The CDR3 protein is CASSEPREFEAFF. Here the CDR3 DNA reads TGCGCCAGCAGTGAGCCACGGGAGTTTGAAGCTTTCTTT.

The chain employs TRBV6-5 and TRBJ2-7; D is possibly TRBD1 (6 bases). V was shortened by 0 bases and J by 4 bases, with 10 bases between the two germline ends. The CDR3 is 14 residues long. CDR1 MNHEY and CDR2 SVGAGI come from the germline V gene. CDR3 sequence (DNA): TGTGCCAGCAGTTACTCCCGGACAGCTTACGAGCAGTACTTC. This encodes CASSYSRTAYEQYF.

The chain combines TRBV27 with TRBJ2-3; possible D gene TRBD1, 7 bases. Trimming left V 5 bases short and J 0 bases short, with 15 bases between. CDR3 length: 16 amino acids. CDR1 and CDR2 from the germline V gene are MNHEY and SMNVEV (reference sequence). The CDR3 DNA is TGTGCCAGCAGTGCCTCAGGGGGGACTAGCACAGATACGCAGTATTTT. This encodes CASSASGGTSTDTQYF.

The V call is TRBV6-5, the J call TRBJ1-5, with unresolved D. The germline V gene has CDR1 MNHEY and CDR2 SVGAGI. The V end lost 4 bases, the J end lost 9 bases, and 16 bases lay between the germline ends. The CDR3 consists of 14 residues. This CDR3 reads CASSLDPMEGPQHF. CDR3 nucleotide sequence: TGTGCCAGCAGTTTGGACCCGATGGAGGGGCCCCAGCATTTT.

This rearrangement joins TRBV19 to TRBJ1-1; TRBD1 might be the D (5 bases). This CDR3 is 13 amino acids long. CDR1 and CDR2 (germline): LNHDA, SQIVND (reference sequence). Deletions cut 5 bases from V and 10 bases from J, with 17 bases between. Written as DNA, the CDR3 is TGTGCCAGTAGTCCCGGAACGGGGGAGGGAGCTTTCTTT. It translates to CASSPGTGEGAFF.

V is TRBV5-8 and J is TRBJ2-7; D is perhaps TRBD1 (6 bases). The CDR3 has 14 amino acids. Germline V lookup: CDR1 SGHTS, CDR2 YDEGEE. The ends were cut back, 5 bases at V and 7 bases at J, with 19 bases in the middle. This CDR3 is CASSFRDIAYEQYF. The CDR3, as DNA: TGTGCCAGCAGTTTCCGGGACATTGCTTATGAGCAGTACTTC.

The CDR3 spells CASSLATGTGRAYGYTF. The CDR3 nucleotides read TGTGCCAGCAGCTTAGCAACCGGGACAGGGAGGGCCTATGGCTACACCTTC. The chain recombines TRBV7-8 with TRBJ1-2, with 9 bases aligning to TRBD1. Looked up from germline, CDR1 is SGHVS and CDR2 is FQNEAQ. J gave up 4 bases and V 0 bases, and 9 bases lay outside the gene matches. The CDR3 sequence is 17 residues long.